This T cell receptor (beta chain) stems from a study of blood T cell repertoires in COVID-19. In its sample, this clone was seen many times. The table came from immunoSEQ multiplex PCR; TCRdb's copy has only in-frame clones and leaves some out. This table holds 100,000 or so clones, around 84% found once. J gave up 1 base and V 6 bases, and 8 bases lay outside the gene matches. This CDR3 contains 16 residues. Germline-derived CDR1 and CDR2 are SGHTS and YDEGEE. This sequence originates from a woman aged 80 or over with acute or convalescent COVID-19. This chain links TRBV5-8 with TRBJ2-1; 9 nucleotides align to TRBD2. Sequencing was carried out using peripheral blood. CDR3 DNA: TGTGCCAGCAAGTATAGCGGGAGCCGATCCTACAATGAGCAGTTCTTC. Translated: CASKYSGSRSYNEQFF.